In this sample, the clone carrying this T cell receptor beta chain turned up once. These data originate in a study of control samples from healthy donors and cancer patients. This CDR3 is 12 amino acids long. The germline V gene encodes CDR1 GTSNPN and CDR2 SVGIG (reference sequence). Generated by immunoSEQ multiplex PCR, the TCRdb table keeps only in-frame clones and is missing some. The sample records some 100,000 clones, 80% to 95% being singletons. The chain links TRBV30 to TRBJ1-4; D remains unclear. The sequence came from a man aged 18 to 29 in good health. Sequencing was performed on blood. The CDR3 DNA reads TGTGCTTTTCATTTGTACCGCGAAAAACTGTTTTTT. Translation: CAFHLYREKLFF.